What follows are 15 T cell receptor beta chains derived from one specimen sequenced in a study of early T cells in non-severe SARS-CoV-2 infection. TCRdb passed the 5' RACE reads through MiXCR, listing each CDR3 protein once. The sample contains tens of thousands of distinct CDR3 sequences, roughly 5.7% of which appear only once. The sequencing input was whole blood. The origin of the receptors is an adult who was a healthcare worker with PCR-confirmed SARS-CoV-2 infection or an uninfected control (not recorded which).

This clonotype was counted many times. The chain joins TRBV5-1 to TRBJ2-1, with 7 bases fitting TRBD2. The CDR3 is made up of 17 amino acids. The trim removed 6 bases at V and 2 bases at J, leaving 14 bases unmatched. Germline V gene sequence: CDR1 SGHRS, CDR2 YFSETQ. The CDR3 loop reads CASTSPHHSGPYNEQFF. DNA of the CDR3: TGCGCCAGCACTTCCCCTCACCATAGCGGGCCCTACAATGAGCAGTTCTTC. The entire variable domain, with the rest obtained from reference TRBV5-1 and TRBJ2-1, is as follows: KAGVTQTPRYLIKTRGQQVTLSCSPISGHRSVSWYQQTPGQGLQFLFEYFSETQRNKGNFPGRFSGRQFSNSRSEMNVSTLELGDSALYLCASTSPHHSGPYNEQFFGPGTRLTVL.

Only a few counts were recorded for this clonotype. The chain links TRBV20-1 to TRBJ2-5, with TRBD2 matching over 7 bases. CDR3 length: 13 amino acids. CDR1 is DFQATT and CDR2 is SNEGSKA in the germline V gene (reference sequence). The J segment lost 1 base and the V segment lost 5 bases, leaving 4 bases of the junction unmatched. CDR3 in amino acids: CSAAVAGQETQYF. The DNA of the CDR3 is TGCAGTGCTGCCGTAGCGGGCCAAGAGACCCAGTACTTC.

This chain joins TRBV5-1 and TRBJ2-1, with 8 positions matching TRBD2. CDR1 is SGHRS, CDR2 YFSETQ, per germline. The CDR3 is 15 amino acids. V lost 0 bases, J lost 5 bases, and 4 bases stayed unmatched. The chain's CDR3 is CASSLVSGNNNEQFF. The CDR3 coding sequence is TGCGCCAGCAGCTTGGTTAGCGGGAATAACAATGAGCAGTTCTTC.

The chain is built from TRBV28 and TRBJ2-5; no clear D gene. CDR1 and CDR2 from the germline V gene are MDHEN and SYDVKM. V was trimmed by 7 bases and J by 3 bases, leaving 9 bases between them. This CDR3 is built from 12 residues. In DNA form, the CDR3 reads TGTGCCAGCATGAAAGGAGAAGAGACCCAGTACTTC. Translation: CASMKGEETQYF.

This clonotype has at least ten counts. The genes are TRBV20-1 and TRBJ2-7, with 9 bases matching TRBD2. CDR1 DFQATT and CDR2 SNEGSKA come from the germline V gene (reference sequence). The CDR3 sequence is 14 residues long. Trimming removed 6 bases from V and 4 bases from J; junction bases left unmatched: 10. The CDR3 DNA reads TGCAGTGCAACCGCCCCTAGCGGGACTTACGAGCAGTACTTC. Amino acids: CSATAPSGTYEQYF.

This clonotype has at least ten counts. Here the CDR3 DNA reads TGCAGTGCTATTCTCCTTGAAAGAAAAGAGACCCAGTACTTC. This gives the protein CSAILLERKETQYF. The V gene is TRBV20-1, the J gene TRBJ2-5; D gene unclear. There are 14 residues in the CDR3. V gave up 4 bases and J gave up 3 bases, with 15 bases separating them. CDR1 and CDR2 from the germline V gene are DFQATT and SNEGSKA (reference sequence).

The rearrangement joins TRBV5-6 to TRBJ1-5, with 7 positions matching TRBD1. V was clipped by 0 bases and J by 5 bases; unmatched bases: 2. The germline V gene encodes CDR1 SGHDT and CDR2 YYEEEE. CDR3 size: 14 residues. CDR3 coding DNA: TGTGCCAGCAGCTTGGCAGGGGGACATCAGCCCCAGCATTTT. Translation: CASSLAGGHQPQHF.

V usage is TRBV4-3 and J usage is TRBJ2-7; D possibly uses TRBD1 or TRBD2 (5 bases each). V shed 0 bases and J shed 0 bases, with 12 bases lying between them. CDR1 LGHNA and CDR2 YSLEER come from the germline V gene. CDR3 length equals 16 residues. In DNA form, the CDR3 reads TGCGCCAGCAGCCAAGATTATCCAGGGACCTCCTACGAGCAGTACTTC. Translation gives CASSQDYPGTSYEQYF.

The V and J genes are TRBV4-2 and TRBJ2-3, with 11 bases fitting TRBD2. This CDR3 is 15 amino acids long. Per germline, CDR1 LGHNA and CDR2 YNFKEQ. Germline trimming cut 0 bases from V and 12 bases from J; bases unmatched to any gene: 8. CDR3 sequence: CASSQESLAGGHQYF. DNA of the CDR3: TGTGCCAGCAGCCAAGAGAGTCTAGCGGGAGGCCATCAGTATTTT.

The chain employs TRBV18 and TRBJ2-1, with a tentative D call TRBD2 (6 bases). Germline CDR1 is KGHSH and CDR2 is LQKENI. The ends were cut back, 2 bases at V and 2 bases at J, with 10 bases in the middle. The CDR3 is made up of 15 amino acids. This chain's CDR3 is CASSPAGSTYNEQFF. In DNA, the CDR3 is TGTGCCAGCTCACCAGCGGGGTCCACCTACAATGAGCAGTTCTTC.

At least ten counts were recorded for this clonotype. The J gene is TRBJ2-7, the V gene TRBV28; tentatively, D is TRBD1 (5 bases). The CDR3 length is 12 residues. V was pared by 7 bases and J by 4 bases, with 11 bases between. Per germline, CDR1 MDHEN and CDR2 SYDVKM. Here the CDR3 DNA reads TGTGCCAGCAACCTGGGGCGGTACGAGCAGTACTTC. Translation: CASNLGRYEQYF.

V and J are TRBV12-3 or TRBV12-4 and TRBJ1-3; no clear D. Trimming stripped 2 bases from V and 4 bases from J, with 3 bases between. CDR3 size: 12 residues. The CDR3 nucleotides read TGTGCCAGCAGTTTAATAGGAAACACCATATATTTT. Translation: CASSLIGNTIYF.

This clonotype came up many times. V gene TRBV28 combines with J gene TRBJ2-1; D is perhaps TRBD1 or TRBD2 (5 bases each). The CDR3 is 12 residues long. Between the trimmed V and J ends, which lost 3 bases and 5 bases, there was a span of 5 bases. Germline lookup yields CDR1 MDHEN and CDR2 SYDVKM. The CDR3 DNA follows: TGTGCCAGCAGTTTGGGGGACAATGAGCAGTTCTTC. Amino acids: CASSLGDNEQFF.

The table lists this clonotype with a few counts. V usage is TRBV7-8 and J usage is TRBJ1-2; weak D call: TRBD1 (6 bases). V was trimmed by 8 bases and J by 8 bases, leaving 21 bases between them. The CDR3 covers 14 residues. From germline, CDR1 is SGHVS and CDR2 FQNEAQ. The CDR3, as DNA: TGTGCCAGCCGCGGTGGAGGGATGGACAGCGGCTACACCTTC. Translation: CASRGGGMDSGYTF.

This clonotype showed up many times. CDR3 sequence: CSARETSTTDTQYF. CDR3 DNA: TGCAGTGCTAGAGAAACTAGCACCACAGATACGCAGTATTTT. V and J are TRBV20-1 and TRBJ2-3, with a weak D call TRBD2 (6 bases). Germline-derived CDR1 and CDR2 are DFQATT and SNEGSKA (reference sequence). This CDR3 contains 14 residues. V shed 0 bases and J shed 2 bases, with 9 bases lying between them.